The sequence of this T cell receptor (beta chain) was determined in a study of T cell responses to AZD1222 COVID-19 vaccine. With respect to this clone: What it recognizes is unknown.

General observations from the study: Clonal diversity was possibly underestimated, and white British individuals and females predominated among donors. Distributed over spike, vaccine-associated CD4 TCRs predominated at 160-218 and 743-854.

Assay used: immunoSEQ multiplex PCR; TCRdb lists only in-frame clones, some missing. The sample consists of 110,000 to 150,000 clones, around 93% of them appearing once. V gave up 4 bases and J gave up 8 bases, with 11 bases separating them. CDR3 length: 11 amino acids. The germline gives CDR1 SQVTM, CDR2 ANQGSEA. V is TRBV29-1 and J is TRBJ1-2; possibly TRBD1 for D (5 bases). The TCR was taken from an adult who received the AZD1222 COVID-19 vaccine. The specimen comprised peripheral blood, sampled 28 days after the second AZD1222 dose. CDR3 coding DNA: TGCAGCGTTGTAGACAGTAGGGGCTACACCTTC. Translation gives CSVVDSRGYTF.